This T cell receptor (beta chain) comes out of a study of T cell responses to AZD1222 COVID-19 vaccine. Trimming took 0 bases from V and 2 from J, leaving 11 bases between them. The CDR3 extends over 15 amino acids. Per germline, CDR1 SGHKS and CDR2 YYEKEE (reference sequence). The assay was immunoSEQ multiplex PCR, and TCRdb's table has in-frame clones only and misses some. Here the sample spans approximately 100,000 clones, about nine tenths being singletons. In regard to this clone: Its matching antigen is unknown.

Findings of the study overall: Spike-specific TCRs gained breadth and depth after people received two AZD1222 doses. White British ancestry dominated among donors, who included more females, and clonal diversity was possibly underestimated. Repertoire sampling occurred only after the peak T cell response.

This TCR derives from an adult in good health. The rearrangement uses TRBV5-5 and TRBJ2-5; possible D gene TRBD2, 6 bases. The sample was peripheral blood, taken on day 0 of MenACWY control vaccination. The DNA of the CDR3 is TGTGCCAGCAGCTTGGCTACGGGGACTCAAGAGACCCAGTACTTC. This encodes CASSLATGTQETQYF.